The rows below give T cell receptor beta chains drawn from one sample of a study of T cell therapy product for transplant patients. Antigens for these TCRs are unknown. Sequencing used immunoSEQ multiplex PCR; TCRdb keeps in-frame clones, though not all of them. The repertoire consists of 1,100 or so clones, with approximately 49% occurring once and the leading ten covering roughly a third. Specimen: a sorted cell population cultured from PBMCs. Source of these receptors: an adult in good health. CDR3s include the opening cysteine and the closing phenylalanine or tryptophan. A D gene is named only where the DNA matches it firmly. Clone size is shown for a subset of rows, as once, few, many or a class of expanded clone.

CDR3: CASSLGQSGQGYNEQFF
DNA: TGTGCCAGCAGCTTAGGACAATCGGGGCAGGGGTACAATGAGCAGTTCTTC
V: TRBV11-2
J: TRBJ2-1
size: few
D: .

CDR3: CAISRGGYEQYF
DNA: TGTGCCATCAGTAGAGGCGGCTACGAGCAGTACTTC
V: TRBV10-3
J: TRBJ2-7
size: .
D: .

CDR3: CASSPGDVRTQYF
DNA: TGTGCCAGCAGTCCCGGGGACGTAAGGACCCAGTACTTC
V: TRBV6-6
J: TRBJ2-5
size: .
D: .

CDR3: CASSLGLAGLETQYF
DNA: TGTGCCAGCAGCTTGGGACTAGCGGGGTTGGAGACCCAGTACTTC
V: TRBV11-3
J: TRBJ2-5
size: .
D: TRBD2

CDR3: CASRGRDSYSGNTIYF
DNA: TGTGCCAGCAGGGGACGGGACAGTTACTCTGGAAACACCATATATTTT
V: TRBV2
J: TRBJ1-3
size: .
D: TRBD1

CDR3: CSVEVQGARYGYTF
DNA: TGCAGCGTTGAGGTTCAGGGGGCGAGGTATGGCTACACCTTC
V: TRBV29-1
J: TRBJ1-2
size: .
D: TRBD1

CDR3: CATSSQGAWGANVLTF
DNA: TGTGCCACCTCCTCACAGGGGGCGTGGGGGGCCAACGTCCTGACTTTC
V: TRBV19
J: TRBJ2-6
size: .
D: TRBD1

CDR3: CSVEGGTSTDTQYF
DNA: TGCAGCGTTGAAGGCGGGACTAGCACAGATACGCAGTATTTT
V: TRBV29-1
J: TRBJ2-3
size: .
D: .

CDR3: CASSLAWGATDTQYF
DNA: TGTGCCAGCAGCTTAGCTTGGGGGGCCACAGATACGCAGTATTTT
V: TRBV7-2
J: TRBJ2-3
size: .
D: .

CDR3: CASSGNRGVMNTEAFF
DNA: TGTGCCAGTAGCGGGAACAGAGGAGTCATGAACACTGAAGCTTTCTTT
V: TRBV19
J: TRBJ1-1
size: .
D: .

CDR3: CASSRTGTENTGELFF
DNA: TGTGCCAGCAGCAGAACCGGGACCGAAAACACCGGGGAGCTGTTTTTT
V: TRBV5-4
J: TRBJ2-2
size: few
D: .

CDR3: CAWSPVAGGLNEQFF
DNA: TGTGCCTGGAGCCCAGTAGCGGGGGGGCTCAATGAGCAGTTCTTC
V: TRBV30
J: TRBJ2-1
size: .
D: TRBD2

CDR3: CASSEGVVTEAFF
DNA: TGTGCCAGCAGCGAAGGGGTGGTGACTGAAGCTTTCTTT
V: TRBV9
J: TRBJ1-1
size: few
D: .

CDR3: CASSLRTGGEIPQHF
DNA: TGTGCCAGCAGTTTGCGAACAGGGGGGGAAATCCCCCAGCATTTT
V: TRBV28
J: TRBJ1-5
size: .
D: TRBD1

CDR3: CASSDNRGRNQPQHF
DNA: TGTGCCAGCAGTGATAACAGGGGGCGGAATCAGCCCCAGCATTTT
V: TRBV6-1
J: TRBJ1-5
size: .
D: TRBD1

CDR3: CASVRGRGNYGYTF
DNA: TGTGCCAGCGTCCGGGGACGGGGTAACTATGGCTACACCTTC
V: TRBV6-5
J: TRBJ1-2
size: few
D: .

CDR3: CASSVSPSQGAGANVLTF
DNA: TGTGCCAGCAGCGTTAGCCCGTCGCAGGGGGCTGGGGCCAACGTCCTGACTTTC
V: TRBV11-2
J: TRBJ2-6
size: .
D: TRBD1

CDR3: CASSFEGLNTEAFF
DNA: TGCGCCAGCAGCTTTGAAGGGTTGAACACTGAAGCTTTCTTT
V: TRBV5-1
J: TRBJ1-1
size: .
D: .

CDR3: CAWTGHYNSPLHF
DNA: TGTGCCTGGACGGGACATTATAATTCACCCCTCCACTTT
V: TRBV30
J: TRBJ1-6
size: large
D: .